This T cell receptor beta chain is drawn from a study of blood T cells in healthy people across ages. Findings of the study overall: Versus aged donors, long-lived donors had higher diversity and more naive CD4+ cells. Strong correlation linked observed beta diversity and percent naive T cells. Shifts in expanded clonotypes may have been confounded by donor CMV status, which was unknown.

This CDR3 is built from 13 residues. The V gene's germline CDR1 is MGHDK and CDR2 SYGVNS. Losses at the gene ends were 4 bases for V and 5 bases for J; bases not matched to a gene: 4. Points on this clonotype: The antigen remains unidentified.

With a J-beta primer mix and a sample-barcoded 5' primer, a second PCR ran about 7 to 12 cycles. Every molecule of cDNA carried a tag from a template-switch adaptor with 12 random nucleotides. TCRdb recomputed calls from the 5' RACE reads with MiXCR, one row per CDR3 protein. The table includes almost 800,000 distinct CDR3 sequences, 58% detected once. The receptor's source is a man aged 30 to 45 in good health. The genes are TRBV25-1 and TRBJ1-1; 7 nucleotides agree with TRBD1. The source material was blood. CDR3: CASSVTGVTEAFF. CDR3 nucleotide sequence: TGTGCCAGCAGTGTTACAGGGGTGACTGAAGCTTTCTTT.